Below are 21 T cell receptor beta chains sequenced from a single sample in a study of cytomegalovirus exposure and HLA in healthy donors listed by TCRdb under 2017. The library was generated by the immunoSEQ multiplex PCR assay. The multiplex PCR relied on a mix of 60 forward primers for TCR Vbeta segments and 13 reverse primers for TCR Jbeta segments. In its TCRdb copy, this immuneACCESS table keeps in-frame sequences only and misses some clones. Where compared with another copy, unresolved V genes explain less than half of these, and the others have no known cause. The table for this sample lists under 200,000 clones; 77% of them were counted only once. The ten largest clones take up 2% to 3% of the sample. Sequencing used PBMCs. Source of these receptors: a woman aged 40 to 50 in good health and CMV-seropositive.

The V call is TRBV20-1, the J call TRBJ1-2, with D perhaps matching TRBD1 (5 bases). This CDR3 is built from 11 residues. Trimming cost V 3 bases and J 6 bases, with 8 bases left between them. Germline V gives CDR1 DFQATT, CDR2 SNEGSKA (reference sequence). The CDR3 sequence is CSASKGNGYTF. CDR3 DNA sequence: TGCAGTGCTAGTAAGGGGAATGGCTACACCTTC.

This clone was seen more than once but under ten times. The J gene is TRBJ1-2, the V gene TRBV6-6; TRBD1 is a possible D gene (5 bases). Trimming took off 4 bases at V and 3 bases at J, with 12 bases between the two ends. Looked up from germline, CDR1 is MNHNY and CDR2 is SVGAGI (reference sequence). This CDR3 is built from 14 residues. This CDR3 reads CASSLASGDYGYTF. CDR3 DNA: TGTGCCAGCAGTTTGGCCTCGGGGGACTATGGCTACACCTTC.

The chain is built from TRBV5-8 and TRBJ2-3; 8 bases fit TRBD1. This CDR3 is built from 15 residues. Germline trimming cut 4 bases from V and 5 bases from J; bases unmatched to any gene: 9. From germline, CDR1 is SGHTS and CDR2 YDEGEE. The CDR3, as DNA: TGTGCCAGCAGCCAACCGGGACAGGCTATAGATACGCAGTATTTT. This sequence encodes CASSQPGQAIDTQYF.

In the case of this clone: One junction end disagrees with the germline gene, perhaps due to a read error. The V call is TRBV5-1, the J call TRBJ1-1, with TRBD1 matching over 10 bases. The CDR3 contains 15 residues. Germline CDR1 and CDR2: SGHRS and YFSETQ. The CDR3 nucleotides are TGCTCCAGCAGAAAGACAGGGGGCGAGGGAACTGAAGCTTTCTTT. Its protein product is CSSRKTGGEGTEAFF. Full variable domain (remainder filled in from reference TRBV5-1 and TRBJ1-1): KAGVTQTPRYLIKTRGQQVTLSCSPISGHRSVSWYQQTPGQGLQFLFEYFSETQRNKGNFPGRFSGRQFSNSRSEMNVSTLELGDSALYLCSSRKTGGEGTEAFFGQGTRLTVV.

In this sample, this clone turned up once. This rearrangement joins TRBV6-6 to TRBJ2-2; D is undetermined. In germline, CDR1 is MNHNY, CDR2 SVGAGI (reference sequence). Trimming left V 2 bases short and J 1 base short, with 8 bases between. This CDR3 has 15 residues. This chain's CDR3 is CASSYLGGNTGELFF. The CDR3 DNA reads as TGTGCCAGCAGTTACCTCGGTGGGAACACCGGGGAGCTGTTTTTT.

This rearrangement joins TRBV27 to TRBJ2-2, with TRBD2 matching 9 bases. J was trimmed by 6 bases and V by 4 bases; bases with no gene match: 9. Germline V lookup: CDR1 MNHEY, CDR2 SMNVEV (reference sequence). The CDR3 is 16 residues long. This CDR3 reads CASSWAAGGLAGELFF. CDR3 DNA: TGTGCCAGCAGTTGGGCCGCGGGGGGGTTGGCCGGGGAGCTGTTTTTT.

This clone has just one count. The chain couples TRBV4-2 to TRBJ1-3; 11 bases fit TRBD1. CDR3 size: 16 residues. Unmatched junction bases numbered 6, after V lost 4 bases and J lost 4 bases. Looked up from germline, CDR1 is LGHNA and CDR2 is YNFKEQ. CDR3 sequence (DNA): TGTGCCAGCAGCCCGGACAGGGGGCGCTTAGGAAACACCATATATTTT. This codes for CASSPDRGRLGNTIYF.

The CDR3 loop is CASSQGQGAYYGYTF. DNA of the CDR3: TGTGCCAGTAGTCAAGGACAGGGGGCCTACTATGGCTACACCTTC. The chain joins TRBV19 to TRBJ1-2; 11 positions match TRBD1. The CDR3 runs 15 residues. CDR1 LNHDA and CDR2 SQIVND come from the germline V gene (reference sequence). V shed 5 bases and J 3 bases; nucleotides not matched to a gene: 5.

There are a few counts of this clone. This specimen includes other DNA sequences encoding the same CDR3. This chain links TRBV5-1 with TRBJ1-1, with D perhaps TRBD1 (5 bases). Per the germline V gene, CDR1 is SGHRS and CDR2 is YFSETQ. V lost 4 bases, J lost 6 bases, and 10 bases lay in between. The CDR3 extends over 12 amino acids. The CDR3, as DNA: TGCGCCAGCAGCCCTCAGGGTGCTGAAGCTTTCTTT. As protein: CASSPQGAEAFF.

The chain has TRBV5-6 and TRBJ2-3; weak D call: TRBD2 (5 bases). The germline CDR1 and CDR2 sequences are SGHDT and YYEEEE. This CDR3 region has 14 residues. V was pared by 2 bases and J by 3 bases, with 10 bases between. CDR3 loop: CASSFDLATDTQYF. CDR3 nucleotides: TGTGCCAGCAGCTTTGATCTAGCTACAGATACGCAGTATTTT.

The rearrangement links TRBV14 to TRBJ1-4; 8 bases align to TRBD1. Trimming cost V 5 bases and J 8 bases; bases outside gene matches: 10. The CDR3 has 15 amino acids. Germline CDR1 and CDR2: SGHDN and FVKESK. The DNA for the CDR3 is TGTGCCAGCAGCAGCCACAGGGGGGAAGGAGAAAAACTGTTTTTT. It specifies CASSSHRGEGEKLFF.

This clone is a singleton in its sample. This sequence joins TRBV6-1 and TRBJ1-3, with D unresolved. Germline V lookup: CDR1 MNHNS, CDR2 SASEGT. V was trimmed by 5 bases and J by 0 bases, leaving 5 bases between them. CDR3 length: 13 residues. CDR3 sequence (DNA): TGTGCCAGCAGTTATTCCTCTGGAAACACCATATATTTT. Amino acids: CASSYSSGNTIYF.

The chain recombines TRBV10-3 with TRBJ2-5; D ambiguous. In germline, CDR1 is ENHRY, CDR2 SYGVKD. V shed 3 bases and J shed 2 bases, with 4 bases lying between them. The CDR3 runs 12 residues. The CDR3 nucleotides are TGTGCCATCAGTGACAGACAAGAGACCCAGTACTTC. Translation gives CAISDRQETQYF.

The V and J genes are TRBV30 and TRBJ1-1; 8 bases match TRBD1. Losses at the gene ends were 2 bases for V and 3 bases for J; bases not matched to a gene: 8. The CDR3 consists of 15 residues. Germline V CDR1 and CDR2: GTSNPN, SVGIG (reference sequence). The CDR3 nucleotides read TGTGCCTGGAGTAGGGGGACAGGAGGAGACACTGAAGCTTTCTTT. It codes for CAWSRGTGGDTEAFF.

V and J are TRBV6-5 and TRBJ2-1; 9 bases align to TRBD2. J gave up 11 bases and V 6 bases, and 2 bases lay outside the gene matches. In germline, CDR1 is MNHEY, CDR2 SVGAGI. The CDR3 has 11 amino acids. CDR3: CASSSSGKQFF. The CDR3 nucleotides read TGTGCCAGCAGCTCTAGCGGGAAGCAGTTCTTC.

The chain recombines TRBV6-5 with TRBJ2-2, with 9 nucleotides matching TRBD2. CDR1 and CDR2 from the germline V gene are MNHEY and SVGAGI. This CDR3 has 16 residues. After removal of 2 bases from V and 5 bases from J, the junction contained 6 bases not matched to a gene. This CDR3 is CASSYKTGLATGELFF. For the CDR3, the DNA is TGTGCCAGCAGTTACAAAACGGGACTAGCAACCGGGGAGCTGTTTTTT.

The rearrangement joins TRBV11-2 to TRBJ2-5, with 9 bases identical to TRBD2. This CDR3 region has 15 residues. V dropped 5 bases and J dropped 0; count of bases not matched to a gene: 4. Germline assignment: CDR1 SGHAT and CDR2 FQNNGV. Here the CDR3 reads CASSPSGVDQETQYF. CDR3 nucleotides: TGTGCCAGCAGCCCTAGCGGGGTCGACCAAGAGACCCAGTACTTC. Drawing the rest from reference TRBV11-2 and TRBJ2-5, the complete variable domain is EAGVAQSPRYKIIEKRQSVAFWCNPISGHATLYWYQQILGQGPKLLIQFQNNGVVDDSQLPKDRFSAERLKGVDSTLKIQPAKLEDSAVYLCASSPSGVDQETQYFGPGTRLLVL.

The rearrangement uses TRBV5-8 and TRBJ1-4, with TRBD1 as a possible D gene (6 bases). The CDR3 extends over 18 amino acids. The germline gives CDR1 SGHTS, CDR2 YDEGEE. V was clipped by 5 bases and J by 0 bases, with 20 bases between them. DNA of the CDR3: TGTGCCAGCAGACCAGCCAGGGGTAGGACTGCAACTAATGAAAAACTGTTTTTT. This gives the protein CASRPARGRTATNEKLFF.

This clone was seen once. J is TRBJ1-2 and V is TRBV4-3; 9 nucleotides align to TRBD1. The CDR3 has 14 amino acids. CDR1 is LGHNA and CDR2 is YSLEER in the germline V gene. With V trimmed by 4 bases and J by 4 bases, 4 bases remained unmatched. The CDR3: CASSRGQGSYGYTF. In DNA, the CDR3 is TGCGCCAGCAGCCGGGGACAGGGCAGCTATGGCTACACCTTC.

The chain uses TRBV6-1 and TRBJ2-6, with 9 bases aligning to TRBD1. V trimming: 7 bases; J trimming: 0 bases; junction bases outside the gene matches: 1. This CDR3 is built from 15 residues. Germline values: CDR1 MNHNS, CDR2 SASEGT. DNA of the CDR3: TGTGCCAGCAACAGGGGGCGCTCTGGGGCCAACGTCCTGACTTTC. Protein: CASNRGRSGANVLTF.

A remark on this clone: The same CDR3 arises from other DNA sequences in this sample as well. V gene TRBV18 combines with J gene TRBJ2-7; 7 bases match TRBD1. Germline V gives CDR1 KGHSH, CDR2 LQKENI. The CDR3 spans 15 residues. The V gene end was trimmed by 0 bases and the J gene end by 0 bases; junction bases not matched to a gene: 2. The CDR3 here is CASSPPGTVSYEQYF. The DNA of the CDR3 is TGTGCCAGCTCACCACCGGGGACAGTCTCCTACGAGCAGTACTTC.